This is a list of T cell receptor beta chains from one sample in a study of blood T cell repertoires in COVID-19. Repertoires were generated with immunoSEQ multiplex PCR, while TCRdb's copy carries only in-frame clones and drops some. The sample has around 160,000 clones, around four fifths seen once; the top ten hold 3%. The material sequenced was peripheral blood. The receptors originated from a woman between 40 and 55 years old with active or convalescent COVID-19. Each CDR3 is given with its conserved first and last residue. Each record gives: J gene, D gene, V gene, clone size, CDR3 DNA, CDR3 protein. D genes are given only for firm matches. The listing skips clone size in some rows; elsewhere it reads once, few, many or a size class.

TRBJ2-3	NA	TRBV28	NA	TGTGCCAGCAGTTGGCGAGGGTTCCCCTCCGATACGCAGTATTTT	CASSWRGFPSDTQYF
TRBJ1-4	TRBD1	TRBV2	once	TGTGCCAGCAGCCCGGACAGGGCTAATGAAAAACTGTTTTTT	CASSPDRANEKLFF
TRBJ1-1	NA	TRBV29-1	NA	TGCAGCGTCGGCGACAAGTTTCAAGCTTTCTTT	CSVGDKFQAFF
TRBJ2-1	NA	TRBV5-1	few	TGCGCCAGCAGCCCGCCGGGTGAGCAGTTCTTC	CASSPPGEQFF
TRBJ1-1	NA	TRBV28	NA	TGTGCCAGCAGTCCACGACAGAGAATGAACACTGAAGCTTTCTTT	CASSPRQRMNTEAFF
TRBJ2-5	TRBD1	TRBV19	NA	TGTGCCAGTAGTAACAGACAGGGGCCCCGATTGGGGACCCAGTACTTC	CASSNRQGPRLGTQYF
TRBJ1-1	TRBD1	TRBV7-9	NA	TGTGCCAGCAGCCTACGACAGGGGTTCGGCACTGAAGCTTTCTTT	CASSLRQGFGTEAFF
TRBJ1-5	NA	TRBV2	NA	TGTGCCAGCAGTGGGGGACAATTTAGCAATCAGCCCCAGCATTTT	CASSGGQFSNQPQHF
TRBJ2-1	TRBD2	TRBV10-1	NA	TGCGCCACCGCAACCTTAGCGGGGGGGAACAATGAGCAGTTCTTC	CATATLAGGNNEQFF
TRBJ2-7	TRBD1	TRBV18	NA	TGTGCCAGCTCACCGGACAGGGGCCTTAAGGGATCCTACGAGCAGTACTTC	CASSPDRGLKGSYEQYF
TRBJ1-2	TRBD1	TRBV27	NA	TGTGCCAGCAGGTCCCTGACAGGGGTCTATGGCTACACCTTC	CASRSLTGVYGYTF
TRBJ2-1	TRBD1	TRBV5-1	NA	TGCGCCAGCAGCTCCGGGACAGGGACTATCCATGAGCAGTTCTTC	CASSSGTGTIHEQFF
TRBJ1-1	NA	TRBV6-5	NA	TGTGCCAGCAGTTTCGGACAGTGGCCTTTGATAACTGAAGCTTTCTTT	CASSFGQWPLITEAFF
TRBJ1-1	TRBD1	TRBV29-1	NA	TGCAGCGTCTGGGACAGGGGCGGCACTGAAGCTTTCTTT	CSVWDRGGTEAFF
TRBJ1-2	NA	TRBV28	NA	TGTGCCAGCTGTGCAACTGACAGACTCAGGAATGGCTACACCTTC	CASCATDRLRNGYTF
TRBJ1-1	TRBD1	TRBV6-5	few	TGTGCCAGCAGTTACGGGGGACAGGGGAACACTGAAGCTTTCTTT	CASSYGGQGNTEAFF
TRBJ2-7	TRBD1	TRBV9	once	TGTGCCAGCGGGACAGGGGATTACTACGAGCAGTACTTC	CASGTGDYYEQYF
TRBJ1-2	TRBD1	TRBV6-5	NA	TGTGCCAGCAGTCCCGGGACAGGGGTGGGTGGCTACACCTTC	CASSPGTGVGGYTF
TRBJ1-2	NA	TRBV3-1/TRBV3-2	NA	TGTGCCAGCAGCCATCCCCGAGGGGGGGTTTTAGGTGGCTACACCTTC	CASSHPRGGVLGGYTF
TRBJ1-1	NA	TRBV3-1/TRBV3-2	NA	TGTGCCAGCAGCCAAATTGGGGGGACTGAAGCTTTCTTT	CASSQIGGTEAFF
TRBJ2-3	NA	TRBV5-1	NA	TGCGCCAGCAGCAGACACGACGGGATGGTAACAGATACGCAGTATTTT	CASSRHDGMVTDTQYF
TRBJ1-5	NA	TRBV27	NA	TGTGCCAGCAGTTTATCGGTCGGGTCCGATCAGCCCCAGCATTTT	CASSLSVGSDQPQHF